A selection of T cell receptor beta chains follows, all from one sample in a study of blood T cell repertoires in COVID-19. Method: immunoSEQ multiplex PCR; TCRdb's copy keeps in-frame clones and lacks some. The sample contains about 180,000 clones, roughly four fifths of which appear only once. Source material: peripheral blood. All receptors come from a woman in her 70s with COVID-19, enrolled during active disease. Each CDR3 is given with its conserved first and last residue. The D gene is left open where the match is weak. The listing skips clone size in some rows; elsewhere it reads once, few, many or a size class.

size: many; J: TRBJ1-1; V: TRBV4-3; D: -; DNA: TGCGCCAGCAGCCAAGTGACAGGAGGGAACACTGAAGCTTTCTTT; CDR3: CASSQVTGGNTEAFF
size: -; J: TRBJ2-1; V: TRBV9; D: TRBD2; DNA: TGTGCCAGCAGCGCAATAGGGACTAGCGGGTTTTCCTACAATGAGCAGTTCTTC; CDR3: CASSAIGTSGFSYNEQFF
size: few; J: TRBJ2-2; V: TRBV13; D: -; DNA: TGTGCCAGCACTAAGGGAGGCGGAACCGGGGAGCTGTTTTTT; CDR3: CASTKGGGTGELFF
size: few; J: TRBJ2-1; V: TRBV6-5; D: TRBD1; DNA: TGTGCCACGTCAGGCCCGGGACAGGGGTTATATGAGCAGTTCTTC; CDR3: CATSGPGQGLYEQFF
size: -; J: TRBJ2-5; V: TRBV7-2; D: TRBD1; DNA: TGTGCCAGCAGCTACACAACAGGGGGCCCTCGGTACTTC; CDR3: CASSYTTGGPRYF
size: -; J: TRBJ1-6; V: TRBV2; D: -; DNA: TGTGCCAGCAGTGCGGGAGATAATTCACCCCTCCACTTT; CDR3: CASSAGDNSPLHF
size: -; J: TRBJ1-2; V: TRBV19; D: -; DNA: TGTGCCAGTAGGAGCCCCGGGGGAAGGGGTAACTATGGCTACACCTTC; CDR3: CASRSPGGRGNYGYTF
size: -; J: TRBJ2-3; V: TRBV2; D: -; DNA: -; CDR3: CASSSSDTQYF
size: -; J: TRBJ1-1; V: TRBV28; D: -; DNA: TGTGCCAGCAGTTTAAGGGGCAGTTGGAACACTGAAGCTTTCTTT; CDR3: CASSLRGSWNTEAFF
size: -; J: TRBJ2-5; V: TRBV5-1; D: TRBD2; DNA: TGCGCCAGCAGCTCGACTAGCGGGAGTTTGAAGACCCAGTACTTC; CDR3: CASSSTSGSLKTQYF
size: -; J: TRBJ2-5; V: TRBV28; D: -; DNA: TGTGCCAGCAAAACTAGCCAAGAGACCCAGTACTTC; CDR3: CASKTSQETQYF
size: -; J: TRBJ2-5; V: TRBV2; D: -; DNA: TGTGCCAGCAGGACCGGGAAGCCAGAGACCCAGTACTTC; CDR3: CASRTGKPETQYF
size: many; J: TRBJ1-1; V: TRBV7-3; D: TRBD1; DNA: TGTGCCAGCACCGATCCCGGGGGACAGGGATGGACTGAAGCTTTCTTT; CDR3: CASTDPGGQGWTEAFF
size: -; J: TRBJ2-5; V: TRBV24-1; D: TRBD1; DNA: TGTGCCACCAGTGATCCTCGAATAGGGGGCGCGAGGCAAGAGACCCAGTACTTC; CDR3: CATSDPRIGGARQETQYF
size: -; J: TRBJ2-7; V: TRBV30; D: TRBD1; DNA: TGTGCCTGGACCGCTGTTAGACAGGGGAGCTACGAGCAGTACTTC; CDR3: CAWTAVRQGSYEQYF
size: -; J: TRBJ2-3; V: TRBV5-6; D: -; DNA: TGTGCCAGCAGGTTACATGGCACAGATACGCAGTATTTT; CDR3: CASRLHGTDTQYF
size: many; J: TRBJ1-6; V: TRBV28; D: -; DNA: TGTGCCAGCAAGGCGGTCTATAATTCACCCCTCCACTTT; CDR3: CASKAVYNSPLHF
size: once; J: TRBJ2-3; V: TRBV28; D: TRBD2; DNA: TGTGCCAGCAGATCGCCGGGACTAGCGGGAGTCGGTGGTGGGACAGATACGCAGTATTTT; CDR3: CASRSPGLAGVGGGTDTQYF
size: -; J: TRBJ2-5; V: TRBV5-5; D: TRBD2; DNA: TGTGCCAGCAGCCTCCGCGGGAGCAGTGGAGAGACCCAGTACTTC; CDR3: CASSLRGSSGETQYF
size: -; J: TRBJ1-2; V: TRBV19; D: TRBD1; DNA: TGTGCCAGTAGTAACCAGGGGGGCCCTAACTATGGCTACACCTTC; CDR3: CASSNQGGPNYGYTF
size: -; J: TRBJ1-5; V: TRBV5-1; D: -; DNA: TGCGCCAGCAGCTTGCGTGAGGACGGGGGACTTAGCAATCAGCCCCAGCATTTT; CDR3: CASSLREDGGLSNQPQHF
size: -; J: TRBJ1-5; V: TRBV7-2; D: -; DNA: TGTGCCAGCAGCTTAGGGGAGCAGCCCCAGCATTTT; CDR3: CASSLGEQPQHF
size: -; J: TRBJ2-1; V: TRBV7-2; D: TRBD2; DNA: TGTGCCAGCAGCTTAGGATTAGCGGGGGGCCCCCCGAATGAGCAGTTCTTC; CDR3: CASSLGLAGGPPNEQFF
size: -; J: TRBJ2-1; V: TRBV5-1; D: -; DNA: TGCGCCAGCAGCTTGGGGGCATCCTACAATGAGCAGTTCTTC; CDR3: CASSLGASYNEQFF
size: -; J: TRBJ2-3; V: TRBV6-5; D: TRBD1; DNA: TGTGCCAGCAGGATAGGACAGGGGGCAGATACGCAGTATTTT; CDR3: CASRIGQGADTQYF
size: -; J: TRBJ2-1; V: TRBV28; D: -; DNA: TGTGCCAGCAGCCCCTGGGAGCTCTATCGGGGAGAGCAGTTCTTC; CDR3: CASSPWELYRGEQFF
size: -; J: TRBJ1-1; V: TRBV15; D: -; DNA: TGTGCCACCAGCGCTGAGAGCGGAGTAAACACTGAAGCTTTCTTT; CDR3: CATSAESGVNTEAFF
size: few; J: TRBJ1-1; V: TRBV5-6; D: -; DNA: TGTGCCAGCAGCTTGGGGGCAGTTCGGGAAGCTTTCTTT; CDR3: CASSLGAVREAFF
size: -; J: TRBJ1-1; V: TRBV5-5; D: TRBD1; DNA: TGTGCCAGCAGCTTGCCAGGGACAGGGAAAAACACTGAAGCTTTCTTT; CDR3: CASSLPGTGKNTEAFF
size: -; J: TRBJ1-5; V: TRBV7-9; D: TRBD1; DNA: TGTGCCAGCAGCCCCGGGACAGGAGCCAATCAGCCCCAGCATTTT; CDR3: CASSPGTGANQPQHF
size: -; J: TRBJ1-1; V: TRBV7-9; D: TRBD1; DNA: TGTGCCAGCCTACTGACAGGGGGTCTCACTGAAGCTTTCTTT; CDR3: CASLLTGGLTEAFF
size: -; J: TRBJ1-2; V: TRBV5-1; D: -; DNA: TGCGCCAGCAGCTCCCCAGGGAGGGGTGGCTACACCTTC; CDR3: CASSSPGRGGYTF
size: -; J: TRBJ2-5; V: TRBV5-1; D: TRBD2; DNA: TGCGCCAGCAGCCAACGGACTAGCGGAGCCGGGGGCCGAGAGACCCAGTACTTC; CDR3: CASSQRTSGAGGRETQYF
size: -; J: TRBJ2-1; V: TRBV7-6; D: TRBD2; DNA: TGTGCCAGCAGCACACCAGGGAGGGATGAGCAGTTCTTC; CDR3: CASSTPGRDEQFF
size: -; J: TRBJ2-1; V: TRBV29-1; D: TRBD1; DNA: TGCAGCGTTGGTCCTAGACAGGGCTATGAGCAGTTCTTC; CDR3: CSVGPRQGYEQFF
size: once; J: TRBJ2-1; V: TRBV2; D: TRBD2; DNA: TGTGCCTCCACGAGCGGGAGTTCCTACAATGAGCAGTTCTTC; CDR3: CASTSGSSYNEQFF
size: few; J: TRBJ1-2; V: TRBV29-1; D: TRBD1; DNA: TGCAGCGTTGATAGGGGGACAGTCGGGGCGGAGAGCTACACCTTC; CDR3: CSVDRGTVGAESYTF
size: -; J: TRBJ1-2; V: TRBV24-1; D: -; DNA: TGTGCCACCAGTGATTTTAACAGGGTAGAGGGCTACACCTTC; CDR3: CATSDFNRVEGYTF
size: -; J: TRBJ1-1; V: TRBV5-1; D: -; DNA: TGCGCCAGCAGACCCCTACGGGAAACTGAAGCTTTCTTT; CDR3: CASRPLRETEAFF
size: -; J: TRBJ1-6; V: TRBV10-3; D: -; DNA: TGTGCCATCAGTGATGAGGGCAGGGGTAATTCACCCCTCCACTTT; CDR3: CAISDEGRGNSPLHF
size: -; J: TRBJ2-3; V: TRBV7-2; D: TRBD1; DNA: TGTGCCAGCAGCCTAAGGGGACAGGGGGGAAATACGCAGTATTTT; CDR3: CASSLRGQGGNTQYF
size: -; J: TRBJ1-6; V: TRBV27; D: TRBD1; DNA: TGTGCCAGCAGTCAGGACAGGGGGCCTAATTCACCCCTCCACTTT; CDR3: CASSQDRGPNSPLHF
size: -; J: TRBJ2-5; V: TRBV2; D: TRBD2; DNA: TGTGCCAGCAGTGAGACGAGCGGGAGGGGAGAGACCCAGTACTTC; CDR3: CASSETSGRGETQYF
size: -; J: TRBJ2-7; V: TRBV3-1/TRBV3-2; D: -; DNA: TGTGCCAGCAGTGGTAGGGGGACCTCCTACGAGCAGTACTTC; CDR3: CASSGRGTSYEQYF
size: -; J: TRBJ2-1; V: TRBV5-1; D: TRBD2; DNA: TGCGCCAGCAGCTTGGTAGCTAGCGGGAGGAATGAGCAGTTCTTC; CDR3: CASSLVASGRNEQFF
size: -; J: TRBJ2-1; V: TRBV27; D: TRBD2; DNA: TGTGCCAGCAGTTTCTCAACCGGGACTAGCGGTACAATTGAGCAGTTCTTC; CDR3: CASSFSTGTSGTIEQFF
size: -; J: TRBJ2-3; V: TRBV7-2; D: -; DNA: TGTGCCAGCAGCTCACAGGATACGCAGTATTTT; CDR3: CASSSQDTQYF
size: -; J: TRBJ1-5; V: TRBV2; D: TRBD1; DNA: TGTGCCAGCAGAAAAGGACAGGGGAGCAATCAGCCCCAGCATTTT; CDR3: CASRKGQGSNQPQHF
size: -; J: TRBJ2-4; V: TRBV2; D: TRBD2; DNA: TGTGCCAGCAGGCTAATGGGGGGAGGGAACATTCAGTACTTC; CDR3: CASRLMGGGNIQYF
size: -; J: TRBJ1-2; V: TRBV6-6; D: TRBD1; DNA: TGTGCCAGCAGCCCCTCCGGACAGGGCTCTGGCTACACCTTC; CDR3: CASSPSGQGSGYTF
size: -; J: TRBJ1-1; V: TRBV12-3/TRBV12-4; D: TRBD1; DNA: TGTGCCAGCGGGGATTGGCAGGGGGAAAAAGCTTTCTTT; CDR3: CASGDWQGEKAFF
size: -; J: TRBJ2-5; V: TRBV5-1; D: -; DNA: TGCGCCAGCAGCTTTAACACGGGACAAGAGACCCAGTACTTC; CDR3: CASSFNTGQETQYF
size: -; J: TRBJ1-3; V: TRBV6-5; D: -; DNA: TGTGCCAGCAGGATTGACAGTTCTGGAAACACCATATATTTT; CDR3: CASRIDSSGNTIYF
size: -; J: TRBJ1-4; V: TRBV14; D: -; DNA: TGTGCCAGCAGCCAAGGCGGGGAGATAGGAAAACTGTTTTTT; CDR3: CASSQGGEIGKLFF